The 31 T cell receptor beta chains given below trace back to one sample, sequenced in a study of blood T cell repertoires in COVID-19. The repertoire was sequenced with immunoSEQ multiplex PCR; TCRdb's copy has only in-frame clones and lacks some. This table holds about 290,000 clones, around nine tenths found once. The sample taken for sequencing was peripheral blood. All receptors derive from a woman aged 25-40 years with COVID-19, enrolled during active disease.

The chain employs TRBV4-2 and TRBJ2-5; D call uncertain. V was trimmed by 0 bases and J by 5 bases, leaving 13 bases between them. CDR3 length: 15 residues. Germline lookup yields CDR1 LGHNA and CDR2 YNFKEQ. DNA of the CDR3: TGTGCCAGCAGCCAAGATCCCTTTAACTCGGAGACCCAGTACTTC. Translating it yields CASSQDPFNSETQYF.

The CDR3 sequence is CASSPRGSLEKLFF. CDR3 bases: TGTGCCAGCTCACCACGCGGGAGTCTCGAAAAACTGTTTTTT. The rearrangement uses TRBV18 and TRBJ1-4; no clear D gene. The length of the CDR3 is 14 residues. The V gene lost 1 base and the J gene lost 8 bases, with 11 bases spanning the gap. Germline CDR1 and CDR2: KGHSH and LQKENI.

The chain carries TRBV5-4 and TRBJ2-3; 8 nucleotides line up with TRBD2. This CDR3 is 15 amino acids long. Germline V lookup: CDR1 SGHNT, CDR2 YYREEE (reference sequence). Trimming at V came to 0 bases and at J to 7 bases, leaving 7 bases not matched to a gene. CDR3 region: CASSLGEAGENTQYF. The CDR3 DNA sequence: TGTGCCAGCAGCTTGGGGGAAGCGGGGGAAAATACGCAGTATTTT. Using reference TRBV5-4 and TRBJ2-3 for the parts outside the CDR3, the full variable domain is ETGVTQSPTHLIKTRGQQVTLRCSSQSGHNTVSWYQQALGQGPQFIFQYYREEENGRGNFPPRFSGLQFPNYSSELNVNALELDDSALYLCASSLGEAGENTQYFGPGTRLTVL.

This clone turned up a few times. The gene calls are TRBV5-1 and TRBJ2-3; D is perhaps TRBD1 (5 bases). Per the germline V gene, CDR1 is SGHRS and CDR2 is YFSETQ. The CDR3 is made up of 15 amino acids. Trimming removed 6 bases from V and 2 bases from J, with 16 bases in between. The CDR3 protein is CASTGSRLPTDTQYF. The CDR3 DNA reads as TGCGCCAGCACAGGGTCTCGGTTGCCCACAGATACGCAGTATTTT.

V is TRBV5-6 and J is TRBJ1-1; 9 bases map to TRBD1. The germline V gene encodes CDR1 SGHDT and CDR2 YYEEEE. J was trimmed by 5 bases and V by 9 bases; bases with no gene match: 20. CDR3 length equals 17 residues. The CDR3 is CATTSYKGTGFLTEAFF. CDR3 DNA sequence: TGTGCCACAACGAGCTATAAAGGGACAGGGTTTTTGACTGAAGCTTTCTTT.

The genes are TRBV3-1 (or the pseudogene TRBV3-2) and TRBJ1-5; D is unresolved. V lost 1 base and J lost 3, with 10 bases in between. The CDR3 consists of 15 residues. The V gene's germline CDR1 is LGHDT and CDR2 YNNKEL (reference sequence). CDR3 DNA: TGTGCCAGCAGCCAAGGGCAGATCCACAATCAGCCCCAGCATTTT. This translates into CASSQGQIHNQPQHF.

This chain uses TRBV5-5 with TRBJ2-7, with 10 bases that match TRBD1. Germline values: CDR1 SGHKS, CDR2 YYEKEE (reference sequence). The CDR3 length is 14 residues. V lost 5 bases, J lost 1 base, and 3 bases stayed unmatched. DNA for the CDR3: TGTGCCAGCAGGCCGGGACAGGGGTCCTACGAGCAGTACTTC. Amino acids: CASRPGQGSYEQYF.

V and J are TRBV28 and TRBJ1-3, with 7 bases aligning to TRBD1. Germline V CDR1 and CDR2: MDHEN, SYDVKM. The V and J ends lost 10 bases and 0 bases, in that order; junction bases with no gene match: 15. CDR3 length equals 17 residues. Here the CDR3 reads CAITTRTGFFSGNTIYF. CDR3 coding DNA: TGTGCCATCACAACGAGGACAGGCTTCTTCTCTGGAAACACCATATATTTT. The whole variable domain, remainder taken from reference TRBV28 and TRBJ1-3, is DVKVTQSSRYLVKRTGEKVFLECVQDMDHENMFWYRQDPGLGLRLIYFSYDVKMKEKGDIPEGYSVSREKKERFSLILESASTNQTSMYLCAITTRTGFFSGNTIYFGEGSWLTVV.

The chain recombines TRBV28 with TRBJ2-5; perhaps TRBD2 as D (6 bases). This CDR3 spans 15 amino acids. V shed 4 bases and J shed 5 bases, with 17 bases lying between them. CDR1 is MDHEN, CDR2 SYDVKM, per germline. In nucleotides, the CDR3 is TGTGCCAGCAGTTCCTACCCGGGAGCGGAGGAGACCCAGTACTTC. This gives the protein CASSSYPGAEETQYF.

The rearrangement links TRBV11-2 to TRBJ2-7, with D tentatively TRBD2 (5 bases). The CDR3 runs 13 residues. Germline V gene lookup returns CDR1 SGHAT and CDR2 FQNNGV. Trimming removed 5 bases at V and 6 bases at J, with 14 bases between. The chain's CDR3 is CASSATASTEQYF. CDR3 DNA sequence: TGTGCCAGCAGCGCGACCGCTAGCACCGAGCAGTACTTC. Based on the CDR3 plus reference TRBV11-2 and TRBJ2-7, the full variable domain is EAGVAQSPRYKIIEKRQSVAFWCNPISGHATLYWYQQILGQGPKLLIQFQNNGVVDDSQLPKDRFSAERLKGVDSTLKIQPAKLEDSAVYLCASSATASTEQYFGPGTRLTVT.

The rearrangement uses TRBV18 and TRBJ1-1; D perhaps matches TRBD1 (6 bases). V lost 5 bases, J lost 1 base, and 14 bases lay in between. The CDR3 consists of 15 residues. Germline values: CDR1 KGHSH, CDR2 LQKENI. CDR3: CASSSNRVGNTEAFF. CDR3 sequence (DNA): TGTGCCAGCTCATCCAACAGGGTTGGGAACACTGAAGCTTTCTTT.

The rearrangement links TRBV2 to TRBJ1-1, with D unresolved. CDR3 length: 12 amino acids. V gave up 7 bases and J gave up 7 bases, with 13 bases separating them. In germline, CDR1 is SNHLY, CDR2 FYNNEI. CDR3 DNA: TGTGCCAGCACTTACCCAGGAGGTGAAGCTTTCTTT. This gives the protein CASTYPGGEAFF. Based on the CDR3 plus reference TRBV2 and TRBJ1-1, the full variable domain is EPEVTQTPSHQVTQMGQEVILRCVPISNHLYFYWYRQILGQKVEFLVSFYNNEISEKSEIFDDQFSVERPDGSNFTLKIRSTKLEDSAMYFCASTYPGGEAFFGQGTRLTVV.

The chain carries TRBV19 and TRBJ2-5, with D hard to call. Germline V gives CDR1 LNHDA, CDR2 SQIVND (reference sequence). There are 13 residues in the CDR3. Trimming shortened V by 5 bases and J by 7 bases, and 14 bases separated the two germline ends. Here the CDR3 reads CASSFLSPGTQYF. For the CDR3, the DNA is TGTGCCAGTAGTTTCCTCTCACCGGGGACCCAGTACTTC.

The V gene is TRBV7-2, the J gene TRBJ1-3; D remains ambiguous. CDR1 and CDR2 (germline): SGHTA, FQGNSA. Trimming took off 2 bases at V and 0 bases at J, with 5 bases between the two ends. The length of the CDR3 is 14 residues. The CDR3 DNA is TGTGCCAGCAGCTTAACAACCTCTGGAAACACCATATATTTT. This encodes CASSLTTSGNTIYF. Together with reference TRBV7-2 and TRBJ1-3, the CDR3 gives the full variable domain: GAGVSQSPSNKVTEKGKDVELRCDPISGHTALYWYRQSLGQGLEFLIYFQGNSAPDKSGLPSDRFSAERTGGSVSTLTIQRTQQEDSAVYLCASSLTTSGNTIYFGEGSWLTVV.

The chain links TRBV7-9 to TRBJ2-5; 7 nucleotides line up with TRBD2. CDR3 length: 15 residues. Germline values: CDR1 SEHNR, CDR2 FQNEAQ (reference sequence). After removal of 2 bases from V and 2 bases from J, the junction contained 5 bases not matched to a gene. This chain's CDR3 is CASSLRRGKQETQYF. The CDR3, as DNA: TGTGCCAGCAGCTTAAGGCGGGGGAAACAAGAGACCCAGTACTTC.

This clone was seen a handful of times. The CDR3 bases are TGTGCCAGCAGTGACGGGGGGGGAGCAGATGGCTACACCTTC. Encoded protein: CASSDGGGADGYTF. The V call is TRBV6-4, the J call TRBJ1-2, with D possibly TRBD1 on 5 matching bases. The CDR3 is 14 residues long. Trimming stripped 2 bases from V and 6 bases from J, with 13 bases between. Germline V gene data show CDR1 as MRHNA and CDR2 as SNTAGT.

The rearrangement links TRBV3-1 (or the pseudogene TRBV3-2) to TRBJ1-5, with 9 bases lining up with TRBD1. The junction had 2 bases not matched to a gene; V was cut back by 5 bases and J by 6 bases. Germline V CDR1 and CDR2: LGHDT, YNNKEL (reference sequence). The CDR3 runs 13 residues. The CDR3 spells CASSDRGGQPQHF. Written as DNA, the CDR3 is TGTGCCAGCAGCGACAGGGGGGGTCAGCCCCAGCATTTT.

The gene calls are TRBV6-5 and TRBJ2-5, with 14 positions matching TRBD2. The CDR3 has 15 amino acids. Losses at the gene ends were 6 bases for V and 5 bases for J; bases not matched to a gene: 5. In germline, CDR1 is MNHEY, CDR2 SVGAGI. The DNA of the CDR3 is TGTGCCAGCAGAACGACTAGCGGGGGGGTGGAGACCCAGTACTTC. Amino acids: CASRTTSGGVETQYF.

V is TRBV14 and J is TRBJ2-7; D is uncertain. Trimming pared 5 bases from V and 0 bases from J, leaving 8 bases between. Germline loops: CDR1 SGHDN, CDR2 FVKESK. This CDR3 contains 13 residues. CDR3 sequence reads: CASSSLSSYEQYF. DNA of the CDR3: TGTGCCAGCAGCAGCCTTAGCTCCTACGAGCAGTACTTC.

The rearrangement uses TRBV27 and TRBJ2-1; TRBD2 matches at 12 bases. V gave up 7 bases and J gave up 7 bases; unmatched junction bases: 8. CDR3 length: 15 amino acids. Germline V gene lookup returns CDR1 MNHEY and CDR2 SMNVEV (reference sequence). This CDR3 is CASTRGTSGFNEQFF. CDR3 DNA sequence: TGTGCCAGCACACGAGGGACTAGCGGGTTTAATGAGCAGTTCTTC.

As DNA, the CDR3 is TGTGCCAGCAGTTTATCACGGGATACGCAGTATTTT. This sequence encodes CASSLSRDTQYF. The chain combines TRBV27 with TRBJ2-3; D gene ambiguous. The ends were cut back, 0 bases at V and 6 bases at J, with 4 bases in the middle. The CDR3 contains 12 residues. Germline CDR1 is MNHEY and CDR2 is SMNVEV (reference sequence).

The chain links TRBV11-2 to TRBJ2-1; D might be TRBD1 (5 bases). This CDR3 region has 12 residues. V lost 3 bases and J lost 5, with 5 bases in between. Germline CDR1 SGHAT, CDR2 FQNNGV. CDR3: CASSLDNNEQFF. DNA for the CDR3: TGTGCCAGCAGCTTGGACAACAATGAGCAGTTCTTC.

The DNA of the CDR3 is TGCGCCAGCAGCCAAGGGAGGAACACTGAAGCTTTCTTT. Amino acids: CASSQGRNTEAFF. The V call is TRBV4-1, the J call TRBJ1-1; D call uncertain. The CDR3 is 13 amino acids. The ends were cut back, 1 base at V and 1 base at J, with 4 bases in the middle. CDR1 and CDR2 from the germline V gene are MGHRA and YSYEKL.

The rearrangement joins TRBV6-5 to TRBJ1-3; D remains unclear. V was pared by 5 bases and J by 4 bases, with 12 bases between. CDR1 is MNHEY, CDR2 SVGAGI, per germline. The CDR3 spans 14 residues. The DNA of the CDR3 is TGTGCCAGCAGTCCCTTTCGTATGGGAAACACCATATATTTT. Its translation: CASSPFRMGNTIYF.

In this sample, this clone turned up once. The CDR3 DNA sequence: TGTGCCAGCAGCACTCGTAGGGGACAGGGAGGAGAAAAACTGTTTTTT. It encodes CASSTRRGQGGEKLFF. This sequence joins TRBV9 and TRBJ1-4; TRBD1 agrees at 9 bases. Germline CDR1 and CDR2: SGDLS and YYNGEE. This CDR3 has 16 amino acids. Trimming removed 4 bases from V and 8 bases from J; junction bases left unmatched: 12.

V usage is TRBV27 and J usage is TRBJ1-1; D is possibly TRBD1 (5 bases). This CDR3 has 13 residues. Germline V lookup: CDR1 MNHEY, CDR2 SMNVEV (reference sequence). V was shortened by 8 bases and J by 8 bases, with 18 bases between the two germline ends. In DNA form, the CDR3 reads TGTGCCAGCTCTTCCCGGGGGGGGGTCGAAGCTTTCTTT. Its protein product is CASSSRGGVEAFF.

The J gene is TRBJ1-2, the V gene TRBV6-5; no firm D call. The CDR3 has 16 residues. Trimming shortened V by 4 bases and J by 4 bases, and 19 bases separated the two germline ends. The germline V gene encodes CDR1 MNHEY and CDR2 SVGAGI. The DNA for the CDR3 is TGTGCCAGCAGTTGGGCCGACGGCCCCCTGGGCTATGGCTACACCTTC. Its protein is CASSWADGPLGYGYTF.

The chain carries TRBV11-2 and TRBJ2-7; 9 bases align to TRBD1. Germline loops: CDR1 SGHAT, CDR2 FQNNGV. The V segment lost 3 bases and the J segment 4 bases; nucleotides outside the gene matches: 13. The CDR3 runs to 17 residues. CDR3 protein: CASSFSGTGMLRYEQYF. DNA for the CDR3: TGTGCCAGCAGCTTCTCCGGGACAGGGATGTTGAGATACGAGCAGTACTTC.

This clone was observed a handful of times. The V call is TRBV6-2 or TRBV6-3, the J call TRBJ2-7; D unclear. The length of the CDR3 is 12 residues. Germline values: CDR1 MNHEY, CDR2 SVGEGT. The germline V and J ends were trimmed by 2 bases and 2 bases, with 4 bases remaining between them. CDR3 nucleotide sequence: TGTGCCAGCAGTTACGCTACCTACGAGCAGTACTTC. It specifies CASSYATYEQYF.

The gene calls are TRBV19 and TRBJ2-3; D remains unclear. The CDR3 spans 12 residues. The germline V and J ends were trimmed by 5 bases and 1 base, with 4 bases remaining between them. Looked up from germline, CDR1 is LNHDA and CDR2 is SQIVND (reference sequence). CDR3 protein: CASSAGTDTQYF. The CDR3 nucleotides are TGTGCCAGTAGTGCGGGCACAGATACGCAGTATTTT.

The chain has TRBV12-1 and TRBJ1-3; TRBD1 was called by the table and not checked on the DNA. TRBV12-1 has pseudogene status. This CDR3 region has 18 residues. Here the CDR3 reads CASSFASIDRGIGNTIYF. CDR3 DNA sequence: TGTGCCAGCAGCTTTGCCTCAATCGACAGGGGGATTGGAAACACCATATATTTT.